The sequence of this TCR beta chain was determined in a study of neoadjuvant nivolumab and ipilimumab in lung cancer. Study observations and caveats: Compared with tumor-adjacent uninvolved lung, resected tumors showed greater richness and clonality. Higher pretherapy blood TCR richness went with higher resected-tumor richness.

In regard to this clone: Its antigen is still unknown.

Method: immunoSEQ multiplex PCR; TCRdb's copy keeps in-frame clones and lacks some. The repertoire holds fewer than 40,000 clones, with just over 90% as singletons. Trimming removed 1 base from V and 6 bases from J; junction bases left unmatched: 6. The CDR3 contains 14 residues. Germline values: CDR1 SGHVS, CDR2 FNYEAQ. The sample in question was peripheral blood, obtained after neoadjuvant nivolumab, alone or with ipilimumab, at or shortly before surgery. The TCR comes from an adult with non-small cell lung cancer. The chain uses TRBV7-6 and TRBJ2-7; TRBD1 aligns across 7 bases. The CDR3 DNA reads as TGTGCCAGCAGCTTAGGGTACAGGGGCGGCGAGCAGTACTTC. This gives the protein CASSLGYRGGEQYF.